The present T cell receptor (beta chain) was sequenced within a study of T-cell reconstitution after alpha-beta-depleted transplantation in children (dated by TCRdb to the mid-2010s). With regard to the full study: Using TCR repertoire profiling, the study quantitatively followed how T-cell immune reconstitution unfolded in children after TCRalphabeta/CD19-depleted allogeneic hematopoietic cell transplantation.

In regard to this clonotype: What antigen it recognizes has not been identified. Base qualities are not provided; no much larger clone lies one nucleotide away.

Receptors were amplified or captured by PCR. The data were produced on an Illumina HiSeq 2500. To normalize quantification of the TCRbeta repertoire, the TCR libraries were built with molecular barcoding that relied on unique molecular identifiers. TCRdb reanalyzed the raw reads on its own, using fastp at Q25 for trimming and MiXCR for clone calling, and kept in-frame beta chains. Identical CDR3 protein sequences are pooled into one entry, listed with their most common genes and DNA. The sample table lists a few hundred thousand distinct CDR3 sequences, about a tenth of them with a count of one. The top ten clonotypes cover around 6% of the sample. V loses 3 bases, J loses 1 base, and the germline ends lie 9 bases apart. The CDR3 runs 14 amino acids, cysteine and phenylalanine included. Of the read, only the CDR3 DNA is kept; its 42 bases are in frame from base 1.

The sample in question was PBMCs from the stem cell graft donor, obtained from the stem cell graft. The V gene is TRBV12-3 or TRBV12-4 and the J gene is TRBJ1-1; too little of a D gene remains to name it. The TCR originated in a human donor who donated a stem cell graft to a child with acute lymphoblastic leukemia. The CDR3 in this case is CASSFRVANTEAFF. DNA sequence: TGTGCCAGCAGTTTTCGGGTTGCGAACACTGAAGCTTTCTTT.